This T cell receptor (beta chain) was obtained from a study of blood T cell repertoires in COVID-19. Study in general: PBMCs, B-cell-depleted T cells, or T cells provided the cDNA or gDNA that made up the material.

In germline, CDR1 is MNHEY, CDR2 SVGEGT. The CDR3 loop spans 13 amino acids. Trimming stripped 4 bases from V and 12 bases from J, with 16 bases between. The table came from immunoSEQ multiplex PCR; TCRdb's copy has only in-frame clones and leaves some out. Of 35,000 or so clones in the sample, 75% to 90% are singletons; the top ten hold 42%. The TCR was taken from a human donor in a cohort sampled during active or convalescent COVID-19. The donor label of this sample is uncertain. This chain joins TRBV6-2 or TRBV6-3 and TRBJ2-1; maybe TRBD1 (5 bases). The sample taken for sequencing was peripheral blood. In nucleotides, the CDR3 is TGTGCCAGCAGTTCAGGGAAGGGTTTAGGGCAGTTCTTC. Translating it yields CASSSGKGLGQFF.